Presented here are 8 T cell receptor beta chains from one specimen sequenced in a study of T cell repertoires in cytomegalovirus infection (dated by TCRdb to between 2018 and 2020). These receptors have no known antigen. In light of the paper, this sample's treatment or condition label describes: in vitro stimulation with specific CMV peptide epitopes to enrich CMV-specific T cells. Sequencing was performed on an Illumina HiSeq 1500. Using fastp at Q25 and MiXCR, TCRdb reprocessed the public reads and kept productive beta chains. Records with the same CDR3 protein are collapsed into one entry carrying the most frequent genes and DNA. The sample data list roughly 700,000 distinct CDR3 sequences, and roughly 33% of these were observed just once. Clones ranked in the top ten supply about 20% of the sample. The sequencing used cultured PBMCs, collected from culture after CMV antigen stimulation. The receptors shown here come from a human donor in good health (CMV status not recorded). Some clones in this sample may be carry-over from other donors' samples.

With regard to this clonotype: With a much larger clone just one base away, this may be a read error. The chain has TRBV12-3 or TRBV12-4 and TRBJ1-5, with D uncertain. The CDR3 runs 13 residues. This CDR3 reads CASSPNSGQPQQF. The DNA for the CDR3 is TGTGCCAGCAGCCCGAATTCCGGGCAGCCCCAGCAGTTT.

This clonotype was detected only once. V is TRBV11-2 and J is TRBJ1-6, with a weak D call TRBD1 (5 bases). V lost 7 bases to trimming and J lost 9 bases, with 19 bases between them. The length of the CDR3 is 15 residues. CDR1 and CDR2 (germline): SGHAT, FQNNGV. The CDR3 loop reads CASTEQTGYGSPLHF. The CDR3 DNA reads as TGTGCCAGCACCGAACAAACAGGATATGGTTCACCCCTCCACTTT.

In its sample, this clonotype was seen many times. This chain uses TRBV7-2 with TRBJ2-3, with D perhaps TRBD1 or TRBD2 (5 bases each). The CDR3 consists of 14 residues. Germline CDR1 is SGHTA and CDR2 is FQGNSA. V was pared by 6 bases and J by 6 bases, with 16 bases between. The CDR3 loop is CASSYPGRGDTQYF. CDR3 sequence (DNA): TGTGCCAGCAGTTACCCAGGGAGAGGGGATACGCAGTATTTT.

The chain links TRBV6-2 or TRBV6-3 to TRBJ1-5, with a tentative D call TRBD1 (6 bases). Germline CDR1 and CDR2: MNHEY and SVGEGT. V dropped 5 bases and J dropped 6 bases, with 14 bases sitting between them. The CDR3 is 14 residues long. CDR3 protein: CASSNRDPSQPQHF. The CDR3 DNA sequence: TGTGCCAGCAGTAACAGGGACCCCAGTCAGCCCCAGCATTTT.

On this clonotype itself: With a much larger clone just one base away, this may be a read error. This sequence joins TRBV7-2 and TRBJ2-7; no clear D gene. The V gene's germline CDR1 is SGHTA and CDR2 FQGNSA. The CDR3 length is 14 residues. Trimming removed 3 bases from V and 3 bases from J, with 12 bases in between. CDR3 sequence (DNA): TGTGCCAGCAGCTTCACGCCCGTCGGCTACGAGCAGTACTTC. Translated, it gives CASSFTPVGYEQYF.

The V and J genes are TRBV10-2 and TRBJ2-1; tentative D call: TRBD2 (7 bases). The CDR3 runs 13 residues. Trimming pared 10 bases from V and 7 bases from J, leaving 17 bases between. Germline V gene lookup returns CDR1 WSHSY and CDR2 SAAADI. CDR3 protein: CATKGGGRNEQFF. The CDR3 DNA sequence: TGCGCCACCAAAGGGGGGGGGCGTAATGAGCAGTTCTTC.

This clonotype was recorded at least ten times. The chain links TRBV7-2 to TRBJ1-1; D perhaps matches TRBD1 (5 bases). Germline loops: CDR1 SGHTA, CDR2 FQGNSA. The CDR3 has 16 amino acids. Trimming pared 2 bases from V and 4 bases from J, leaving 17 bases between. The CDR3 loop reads CASSLSPGRAGTEAFF. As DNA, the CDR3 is TGTGCCAGCAGCTTATCTCCAGGGAGGGCTGGCACTGAAGCTTTCTTT.

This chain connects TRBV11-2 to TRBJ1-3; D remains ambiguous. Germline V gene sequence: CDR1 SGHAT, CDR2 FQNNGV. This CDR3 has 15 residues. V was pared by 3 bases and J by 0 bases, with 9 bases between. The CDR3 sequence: CASSFSSSSGNTIYF. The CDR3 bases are TGTGCCAGCAGCTTCTCCTCTAGCTCTGGAAACACCATATATTTT.